The T cell receptor beta chain under discussion was sequenced for a study of blood T cells in healthy people across ages. Alongside a J-beta primer mix, a sample-barcoded 5' primer served in a second PCR lasting about 7 to 12 cycles. TCRdb called the 5' RACE reads again in MiXCR, with one record for every CDR3 protein. The profile covers around 1,500,000 distinct CDR3 sequences, with about 30% appearing a single time and 7.7% taken by the ten largest. Sequenced input: blood. The sequence was obtained from a woman aged 30 to 39 in good health.

In nucleotides, the CDR3 is TGTGCCAGCGTAACAGGGGGCTATGGCTACACCTTC. Translated, it gives CASVTGGYGYTF. This sequence joins TRBV12-3 or TRBV12-4 and TRBJ1-2; TRBD1 matches at 8 bases. Trimming removed 8 bases from V and 4 bases from J; junction bases left unmatched: 3. CDR3 length: 12 residues.